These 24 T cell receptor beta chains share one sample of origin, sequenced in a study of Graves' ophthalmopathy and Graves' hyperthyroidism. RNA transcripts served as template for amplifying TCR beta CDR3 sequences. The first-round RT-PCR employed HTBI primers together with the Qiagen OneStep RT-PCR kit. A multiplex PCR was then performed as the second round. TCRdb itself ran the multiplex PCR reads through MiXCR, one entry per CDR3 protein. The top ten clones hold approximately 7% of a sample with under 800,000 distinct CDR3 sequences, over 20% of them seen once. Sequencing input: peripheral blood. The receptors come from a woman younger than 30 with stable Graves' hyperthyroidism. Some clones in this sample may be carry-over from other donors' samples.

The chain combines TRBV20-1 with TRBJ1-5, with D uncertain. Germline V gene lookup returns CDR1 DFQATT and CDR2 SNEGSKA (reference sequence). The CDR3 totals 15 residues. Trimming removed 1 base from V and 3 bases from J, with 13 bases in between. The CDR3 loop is CSARVQPQTNQPQHF. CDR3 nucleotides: TGCAGTGCTAGAGTCCAGCCGCAAACCAATCAGCCCCAGCATTTT.

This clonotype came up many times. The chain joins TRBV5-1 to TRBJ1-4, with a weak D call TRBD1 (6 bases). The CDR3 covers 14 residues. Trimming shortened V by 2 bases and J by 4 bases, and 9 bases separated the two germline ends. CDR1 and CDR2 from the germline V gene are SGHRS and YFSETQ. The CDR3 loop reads CASSFAGHNEKLFF. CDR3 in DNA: TGCGCCAGCAGCTTCGCGGGACATAATGAAAAACTGTTTTTT.

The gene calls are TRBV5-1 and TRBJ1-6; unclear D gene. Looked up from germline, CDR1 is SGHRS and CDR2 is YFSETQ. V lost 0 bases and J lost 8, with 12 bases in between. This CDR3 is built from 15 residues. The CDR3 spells CASSLEGMEDSPLHF. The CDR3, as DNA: TGCGCCAGCAGCTTGGAAGGCATGGAGGATTCACCCCTCCACTTT.

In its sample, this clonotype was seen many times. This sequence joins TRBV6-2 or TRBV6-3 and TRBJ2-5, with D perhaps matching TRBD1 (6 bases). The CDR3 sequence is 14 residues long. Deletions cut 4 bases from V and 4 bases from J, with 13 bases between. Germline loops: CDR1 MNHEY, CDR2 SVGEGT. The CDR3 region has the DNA TGTGCCAGCAGTTCCCCACAGGGAAGAGAGACCCAGTACTTC. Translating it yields CASSSPQGRETQYF.

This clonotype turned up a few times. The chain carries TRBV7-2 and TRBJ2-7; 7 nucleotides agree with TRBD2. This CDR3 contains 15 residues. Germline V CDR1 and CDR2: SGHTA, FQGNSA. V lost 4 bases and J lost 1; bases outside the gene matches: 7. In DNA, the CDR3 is TGTGCCAGCAGCTCCCCCGGGGGGATATCCTACGAGCAGTACTTC. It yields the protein CASSSPGGISYEQYF.

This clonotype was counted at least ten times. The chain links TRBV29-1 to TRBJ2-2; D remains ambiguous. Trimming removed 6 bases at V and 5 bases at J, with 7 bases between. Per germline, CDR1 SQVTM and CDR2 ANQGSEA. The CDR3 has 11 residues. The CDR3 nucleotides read TGCAGCGTGCGACTGACCGGGGAGCTGTTTTTT. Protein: CSVRLTGELFF.

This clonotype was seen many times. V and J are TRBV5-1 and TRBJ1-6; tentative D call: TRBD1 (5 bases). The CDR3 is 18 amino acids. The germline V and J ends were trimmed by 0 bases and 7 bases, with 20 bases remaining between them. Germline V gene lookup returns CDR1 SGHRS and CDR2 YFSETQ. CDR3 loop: CASSLGGHQRGMNSPLHF. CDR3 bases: TGCGCCAGCAGCTTGGGAGGACATCAAAGGGGAATGAATTCACCCCTCCACTTT.

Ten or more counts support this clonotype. The CDR3 protein is CASSPAMDLGSPLHF. The DNA of the CDR3 is TGTGCCAGCAGCCCGGCAATGGATCTAGGCTCACCCCTCCACTTT. The rearrangement uses TRBV4-2 and TRBJ1-6; D uncertain. CDR3 length equals 15 residues. Looked up from germline, CDR1 is LGHNA and CDR2 is YNFKEQ. Deletions cut 4 bases from V and 10 bases from J, with 17 bases between.

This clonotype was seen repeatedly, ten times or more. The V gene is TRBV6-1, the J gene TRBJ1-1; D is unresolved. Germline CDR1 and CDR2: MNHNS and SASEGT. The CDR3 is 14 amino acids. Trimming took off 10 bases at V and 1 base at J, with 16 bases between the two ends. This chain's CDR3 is CAIRIVGRNTEAFF. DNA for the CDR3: TGTGCCATACGAATTGTGGGGAGGAACACTGAAGCTTTCTTT.

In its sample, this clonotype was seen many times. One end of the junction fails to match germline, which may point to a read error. CDR3 protein: CASSYSAHVHFFF. The CDR3 DNA reads as TGTGCCAGCAGTTACTCAGCTCACGTACACTTCTTCTTC. This chain links TRBV6-2 or TRBV6-3 with TRBJ1-2; D unresolved. Looked up from germline, CDR1 is MNHEY and CDR2 is SVGEGT. The CDR3 length is 13 residues.

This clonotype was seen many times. The CDR3 bases are TGTGCCAGCAGCGGCCGGGACACTCCCTACGAGCAGTACTTC. Residues: CASSGRDTPYEQYF. The chain employs TRBV9 and TRBJ2-7; TRBD1 is a possible D gene (6 bases). Trimming left V 3 bases short and J 2 bases short, with 12 bases between. The CDR3 is 14 residues long. CDR1 SGDLS and CDR2 YYNGEE come from the germline V gene.

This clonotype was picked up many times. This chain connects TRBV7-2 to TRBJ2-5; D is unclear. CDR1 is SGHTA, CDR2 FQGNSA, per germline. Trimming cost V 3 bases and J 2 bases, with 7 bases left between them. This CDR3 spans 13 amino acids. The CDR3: CASSFRVQETQYF. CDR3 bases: TGTGCCAGCAGCTTTAGGGTACAAGAGACCCAGTACTTC.

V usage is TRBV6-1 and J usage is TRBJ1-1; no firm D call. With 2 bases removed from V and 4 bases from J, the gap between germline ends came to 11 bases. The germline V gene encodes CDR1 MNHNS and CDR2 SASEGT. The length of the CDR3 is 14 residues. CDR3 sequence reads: CASSETVVGTEAFF. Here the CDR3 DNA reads TGTGCCAGCAGTGAAACGGTAGTCGGCACTGAAGCTTTCTTT.

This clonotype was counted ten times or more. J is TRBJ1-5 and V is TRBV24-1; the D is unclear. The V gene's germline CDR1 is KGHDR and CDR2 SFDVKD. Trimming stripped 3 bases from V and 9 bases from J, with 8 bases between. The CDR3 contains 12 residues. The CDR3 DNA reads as TGTGCCACCAGTGATCCCGATCGGCCCCAGCATTTT. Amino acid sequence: CATSDPDRPQHF.

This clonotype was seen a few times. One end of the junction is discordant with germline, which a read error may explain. CDR3 loop: CASSEGGTGHGNTIYF. The CDR3 coding sequence is TGTGCCAGCAGCGAAGGAGGGACAGGGCATGGAAACACCATATATTTT. The rearrangement links TRBV6-1 to TRBJ1-3; 9 nucleotides match TRBD1. Germline V gene lookup returns CDR1 MNHNS and CDR2 SASEGT. The CDR3 extends over 16 amino acids.

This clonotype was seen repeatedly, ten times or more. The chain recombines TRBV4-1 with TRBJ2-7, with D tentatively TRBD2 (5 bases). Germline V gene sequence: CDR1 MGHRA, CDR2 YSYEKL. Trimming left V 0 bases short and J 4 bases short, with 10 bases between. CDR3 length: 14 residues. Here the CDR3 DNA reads TGCGCCAGCAGCCAAGATGAGGGCCCGTACGAGCAGTACTTC. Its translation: CASSQDEGPYEQYF.

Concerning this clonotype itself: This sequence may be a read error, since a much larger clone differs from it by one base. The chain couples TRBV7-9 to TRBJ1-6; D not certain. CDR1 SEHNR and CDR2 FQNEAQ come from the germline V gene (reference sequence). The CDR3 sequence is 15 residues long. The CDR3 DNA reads TGTGCCAGCAGCTTAAGCGGGGTGGAAAATTCATCCCTCCACTTT. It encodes CASSLSGVENSSLHF.

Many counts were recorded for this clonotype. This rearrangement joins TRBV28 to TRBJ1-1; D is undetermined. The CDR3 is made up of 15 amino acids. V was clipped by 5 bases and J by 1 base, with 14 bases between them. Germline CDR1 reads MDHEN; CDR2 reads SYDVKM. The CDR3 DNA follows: TGTGCCAGCAGTCTAGGTGCGATAGGGAACACTGAAGCTTTCTTT. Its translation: CASSLGAIGNTEAFF.

The chain's CDR3 is CSADRGLGSYEQYF. The CDR3, as DNA: TGCAGTGCTGACAGGGGGCTAGGGTCCTACGAGCAGTACTTC. The J gene is TRBJ2-7, the V gene TRBV20-1, with 10 bases lining up with TRBD1. V gave up 5 bases and J gave up 1 base; unmatched junction bases: 5. The CDR3 has 14 residues. The germline V gene has CDR1 DFQATT and CDR2 SNEGSKA (reference sequence).

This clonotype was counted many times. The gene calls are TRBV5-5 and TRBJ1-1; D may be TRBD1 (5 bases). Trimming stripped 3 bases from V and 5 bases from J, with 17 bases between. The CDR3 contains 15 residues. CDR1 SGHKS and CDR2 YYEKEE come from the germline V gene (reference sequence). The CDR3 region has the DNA TGTGCCAGCAGCTGGGACCCAGCGTGGAGTACTGAAGCTTTCTTT. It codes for CASSWDPAWSTEAFF.

As DNA, the CDR3 is TGCGCCAGCAGCCGCCTGCTAGCGGCCACCTCCTACGAGCAGTACTTC. This translates into CASSRLLAATSYEQYF. The chain carries TRBV4-1 and TRBJ2-7; TRBD2 matches at 7 bases. V trimming: 4 bases; J trimming: 0 bases; junction bases outside the gene matches: 9. The CDR3 has 16 residues. CDR1 MGHRA and CDR2 YSYEKL come from the germline V gene.

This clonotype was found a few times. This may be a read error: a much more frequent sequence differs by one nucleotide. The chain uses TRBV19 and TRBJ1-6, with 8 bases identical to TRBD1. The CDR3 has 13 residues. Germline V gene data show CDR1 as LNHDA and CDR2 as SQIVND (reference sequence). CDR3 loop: CASSGQGLSHLHF. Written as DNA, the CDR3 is TGTGCCAGTAGTGGACAGGGTCTTTCACACCTCCACTTT.

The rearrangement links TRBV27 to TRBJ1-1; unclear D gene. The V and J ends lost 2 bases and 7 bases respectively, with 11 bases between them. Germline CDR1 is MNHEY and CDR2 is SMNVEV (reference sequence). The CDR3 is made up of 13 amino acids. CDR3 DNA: TGTGCCAGCAGTTTAGTTTTGGAGGATGAAGCTTTCTTT. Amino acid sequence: CASSLVLEDEAFF.

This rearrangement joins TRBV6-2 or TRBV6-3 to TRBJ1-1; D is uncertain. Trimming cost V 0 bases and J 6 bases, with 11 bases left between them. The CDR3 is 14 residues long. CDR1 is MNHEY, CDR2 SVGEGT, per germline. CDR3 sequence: CASSYSALRPEAFF. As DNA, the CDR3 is TGTGCCAGCAGTTACTCGGCCCTTCGTCCTGAAGCTTTCTTT.